The 29 T cell receptor beta chains reported below all come from one sample, sequenced in a study of regulatory T cells in long-lasting Graves disease. Documented time point: newly diagnosed GD, antithyroid drugs for less than 3 months. PBMC RNA was the source of the TCR library. With iRepertoire HTBI primers and Arm-PCR of CDR3 regions, TCR beta libraries were built. TCRdb processed the multiplex PCR reads anew with MiXCR; each CDR3 protein has one entry. The sample shows 400,000 to 450,000 distinct CDR3 sequences, about 16% of them seen only once. The sample was also linked to a second study, of T cells in Graves' hyperthyroidism and ophthalmopathy.

The sequencing used peripheral blood mononuclear cells (PBMCs), collected at new diagnosis, from a patient treated with antithyroid drugs. The receptors originated from a woman in her thirties with Graves disease.

This clonotype was observed many times. The rearrangement joins TRBV20-1 to TRBJ1-2; perhaps TRBD1 as D (5 bases). The CDR3 has 13 residues. V was shortened by 6 bases and J by 4 bases, with 15 bases between the two germline ends. In germline, CDR1 is DFQATT, CDR2 SNEGSKA (reference sequence). This CDR3 is CSAWGRWIYGYTF. The CDR3 DNA reads as TGCAGTGCATGGGGACGGTGGATCTATGGCTACACCTTC.

This clonotype was observed many times. The chain carries TRBV5-1 and TRBJ2-1; 7 bases line up with TRBD1. V was clipped by 0 bases and J by 13 bases; unmatched bases: 7. This CDR3 is 13 amino acids long. Looked up from germline, CDR1 is SGHRS and CDR2 is YFSETQ. The CDR3 DNA is TGCGCCAGCAGCTTGGGGGACCGACAGGGACAGTTCTTC. Amino acids: CASSLGDRQGQFF.

This clonotype has ten or more counts. The chain links TRBV20-1 to TRBJ2-1; 12 positions agree with TRBD2. Germline V gives CDR1 DFQATT, CDR2 SNEGSKA (reference sequence). The ends lost 3 bases at V and 9 bases at J; junction bases unmatched: 6. The CDR3 totals 14 residues. The chain's CDR3 is CSASKTSGSSEQFF. The CDR3 DNA reads TGCAGTGCTAGCAAGACTAGCGGGAGTTCTGAGCAGTTCTTC.

This clonotype has ten or more counts. The chain employs TRBV24-1 and TRBJ1-2; D is ambiguous. CDR3 length: 15 amino acids. Germline values: CDR1 KGHDR, CDR2 SFDVKD. V lost 4 bases to trimming and J lost 8 bases, with 19 bases between them. The CDR3 DNA reads TGTGCCACCAGTGACTCGGATTTCCCATATGGCGGCTACACCTTC. Its translation: CATSDSDFPYGGYTF.

This clonotype was observed at least ten times. The gene calls are TRBV11-3 and TRBJ2-1, with 12 nucleotides matching TRBD2. Losses at the gene ends were 4 bases for V and 7 bases for J; bases not matched to a gene: 8. The CDR3 totals 16 residues. Germline V gene sequence: CDR1 SGHNT, CDR2 YENEEA. As DNA, the CDR3 is TGTGCCAGCAGCTACCGACTAGCGGGAGATGTAAATGAGCAGTTCTTC. Its translation: CASSYRLAGDVNEQFF. The full variable domain, in which reference TRBV11-3 and TRBJ2-1 provide the parts outside the CDR3, is EAGVVQSPRYKIIEKKQPVAFWCNPISGHNTLYWYLQNLGQGPELLIRYENEEAVDDSQLPKDRFSAERLKGVDSTLKIQPAELGDSAVYLCASSYRLAGDVNEQFFGPGTRLTVL.

This clonotype was observed a few times. The chain combines TRBV5-1 with TRBJ1-2; a possible D gene is TRBD1 (6 bases). Deletions cut 0 bases from V and 4 bases from J, with 13 bases between. From germline, CDR1 is SGHRS and CDR2 YFSETQ. The CDR3 runs to 15 residues. CDR3 sequence reads: CASSLGTAPLYGYTF. CDR3 in DNA: TGCGCCAGCAGCTTGGGGACAGCCCCTCTCTATGGCTACACCTTC.

This clonotype appeared a few times. The gene calls are TRBV20-1 and TRBJ2-5; possible D gene TRBD1, 5 bases. This CDR3 has 14 residues. V was pared by 4 bases and J by 4 bases, with 16 bases between. Germline V gene lookup returns CDR1 DFQATT and CDR2 SNEGSKA (reference sequence). Here the CDR3 reads CSAKARPGLETQYF. CDR3 DNA: TGCAGTGCTAAGGCCCGGCCAGGGCTAGAGACCCAGTACTTC.

The chain employs TRBV6-2 or TRBV6-3 and TRBJ1-2; 7 bases line up with TRBD1. This CDR3 has 13 amino acids. CDR1 and CDR2 (germline): MNHEY, SVGEGT. The junction had 4 bases not matched to a gene; V was cut back by 4 bases and J by 5 bases. Here the CDR3 DNA reads TGTGCCAGCAGTTCACTGGGACAGTATGGCTACACCTTC. Encoded protein: CASSSLGQYGYTF.

This clonotype has more than one count but fewer than ten. V is TRBV5-1 and J is TRBJ1-1; perhaps TRBD1 as D (5 bases). Germline V gene sequence: CDR1 SGHRS, CDR2 YFSETQ. V shed 2 bases and J shed 1 base, with 9 bases lying between them. The CDR3 has 14 amino acids. The CDR3 protein is CASSFRDANTEAFF. CDR3 nucleotides: TGCGCCAGCAGCTTCAGGGATGCGAACACTGAAGCTTTCTTT.

This clonotype was seen a few times. The chain couples TRBV24-1 to TRBJ2-3, with 8 bases lining up with TRBD1. Germline CDR1 and CDR2: KGHDR and SFDVKD. CDR3 size: 16 residues. The V gene end was trimmed by 3 bases and the J gene end by 2 bases; junction bases not matched to a gene: 6. The DNA of the CDR3 is TGTGCCACCAGTGATCCCGGACAGGGATTCACAGATACGCAGTATTTT. It codes for CATSDPGQGFTDTQYF.

The chain employs TRBV28 and TRBJ1-5, with TRBD1 identical over 10 bases. Germline lookup yields CDR1 MDHEN and CDR2 SYDVKM. This CDR3 has 19 residues. CDR3 sequence reads: CAALRGTTGDRGPNQPQHF. The CDR3 DNA is TGTGCGGCCTTACGGGGGACCACCGGGGACAGGGGCCCCAATCAGCCCCAGCATTTT.

A word on this clonotype: The CDR3 does not end in the conserved phenylalanine or tryptophan, so this is likely a read error. V is TRBV29-1 and J is TRBJ2-3, with TRBD2 matching 13 bases. V gave up 6 bases and J gave up 4 bases; unmatched junction bases: 7. Looked up from germline, CDR1 is SQVTM and CDR2 is ANQGSEA. This CDR3 comprises 15 residues. The CDR3, as DNA: TGCAGCGTCTTAGGACTAGCGGGAGAGGCAGATACGCAGTATGTT. This sequence encodes CSVLGLAGEADTQYV.

Only a few counts were recorded for this clonotype. V is TRBV29-1 and J is TRBJ1-3; D unclear. V was trimmed by 5 bases and J by 4 bases, leaving 12 bases between them. Germline CDR1 is SQVTM and CDR2 is ANQGSEA. The length of the CDR3 is 13 residues. CDR3 protein: CSVRTPLGNTIYF. Here the CDR3 DNA reads TGCAGCGTTCGGACCCCCCTGGGAAACACCATATATTTT.

This clonotype was detected a few times. V usage is TRBV4-1 and J usage is TRBJ2-2; possibly TRBD2 for D (7 bases). The CDR3 is 18 residues long. Trimming took off 2 bases at V and 4 bases at J, with 20 bases between the two ends. Per the germline V gene, CDR1 is MGHRA and CDR2 is YSYEKL. The CDR3 is CASSQLLSRGRATGELFF. The CDR3 DNA is TGCGCCAGCAGCCAACTTTTAAGTAGGGGGAGGGCCACCGGGGAGCTGTTTTTT.

J is TRBJ1-4 and V is TRBV20-1; D is unresolved. Germline CDR1 reads DFQATT; CDR2 reads SNEGSKA (reference sequence). Trimming pared 6 bases from V and 5 bases from J, leaving 4 bases between. The CDR3 totals 10 residues. DNA for the CDR3: TGCAGTGCCCTAAATGAAAAACTGTTTTTT. Protein product: CSALNEKLFF.

This clonotype has ten or more counts. J is TRBJ2-7 and V is TRBV11-2, with 9 positions matching TRBD1. The V and J ends lost 6 bases and 2 bases, in that order; junction bases with no gene match: 14. The V gene's germline CDR1 is SGHAT and CDR2 FQNNGV. The CDR3 is 17 amino acids. The CDR3 nucleotides read TGTGCCAGCAGTCGTCCGGCAGGGACAGGGATTCCCTACGAGCAGTACTTC. Protein product: CASSRPAGTGIPYEQYF. Based on the CDR3 plus reference TRBV11-2 and TRBJ2-7, the full variable domain is EAGVAQSPRYKIIEKRQSVAFWCNPISGHATLYWYQQILGQGPKLLIQFQNNGVVDDSQLPKDRFSAERLKGVDSTLKIQPAKLEDSAVYLCASSRPAGTGIPYEQYFGPGTRLTVT.

This clonotype was observed many times. The V gene is TRBV12-3 or TRBV12-4, the J gene TRBJ2-7; D might be TRBD2 (6 bases). V lost 5 bases and J 3 bases, leaving 14 bases between the germline ends. The CDR3 has 14 residues. The CDR3 DNA is TGTGCCAGCAGTATCCGGGAGATGAGCTACGAGCAGTACTTC. This sequence encodes CASSIREMSYEQYF.

This clonotype was counted ten times or more. The chain uses TRBV27 and TRBJ2-7, with TRBD2 as a possible D gene (6 bases). The length of the CDR3 is 13 residues. V was shortened by 6 bases and J by 2 bases, with 11 bases between the two germline ends. Germline V gives CDR1 MNHEY, CDR2 SMNVEV (reference sequence). CDR3 protein: CASSLGLAYEQYF. The CDR3 nucleotides are TGTGCCAGCAGCTTGGGACTGGCCTACGAGCAGTACTTC.

The V and J genes are TRBV5-1 and TRBJ2-1; a weak D match, TRBD1 (6 bases). The J call could be wrong; TRBJ2-5 is a better fit for the DNA end. CDR1 is SGHRS, CDR2 YFSETQ, per germline. The CDR3 loop spans 14 amino acids. The CDR3 DNA sequence: TGCGCCAGCAGCTTGGTGGGGGCAGTGGAGACCCAGTACTTC. Encoded protein: CASSLVGAVETQYF.

The CDR3 DNA sequence: TGTGCCAGCAGTCGACGTTGGCCCGGGACAGGGAGCTCCTACGAGCAGTACTTC. This encodes CASSRRWPGTGSSYEQYF. The chain employs TRBV7-2 and TRBJ2-7; 9 bases agree with TRBD1. This CDR3 has 18 residues. V shed 6 bases and J 0 bases; nucleotides not matched to a gene: 15. Germline V lookup: CDR1 SGHTA, CDR2 FQGNSA. Full variable domain (outside the CDR3, taken from reference TRBV7-2 and TRBJ2-7): GAGVSQSPSNKVTEKGKDVELRCDPISGHTALYWYRQSLGQGLEFLIYFQGNSAPDKSGLPSDRFSAERTGGSVSTLTIQRTQQEDSAVYLCASSRRWPGTGSSYEQYFGPGTRLTVT.

This clonotype was picked up many times. This rearrangement joins TRBV6-1 to TRBJ2-7, with 8 bases matching TRBD1. Germline CDR1 reads MNHNS; CDR2 reads SASEGT. V lost 8 bases to trimming and J lost 1 base; unmatched junction nucleotides: 10. CDR3 length equals 15 residues. CDR3 sequence (DNA): TGTGCCAGCGCTGGCCCCTGGACAGGGTCCTACGAGCAGTACTTC. Its protein is CASAGPWTGSYEQYF.

This clonotype was counted between two and nine times. The gene calls are TRBV18 and TRBJ1-5, with D unresolved. V was trimmed by 3 bases and J by 4 bases, leaving 16 bases between them. This CDR3 comprises 16 residues. Germline V CDR1 and CDR2: KGHSH, LQKENI. CDR3 sequence reads: CASSPNEMTVNQPQHF. The CDR3, as DNA: TGTGCCAGCTCACCCAACGAAATGACGGTAAATCAGCCCCAGCATTTT.

This clonotype was counted only a few times. The chain recombines TRBV20-1 with TRBJ1-6; TRBD1 agrees at 9 bases. V shed 2 bases, J shed 8 bases, and the junction held 7 bases outside the gene matches. The germline gives CDR1 DFQATT, CDR2 SNEGSKA (reference sequence). The CDR3 sequence is 15 residues long. CDR3 sequence: CSARTTGTGHSPLHF. CDR3 in DNA: TGCAGTGCTAGAACCACCGGGACAGGGCATTCACCCCTCCACTTT.

This chain joins TRBV11-3 and TRBJ2-1; D possibly corresponds to TRBD2 (6 bases). V was trimmed by 5 bases and J by 6 bases, leaving 14 bases between them. This CDR3 region has 14 residues. In germline, CDR1 is SGHNT, CDR2 YENEEA. Here the CDR3 reads CASSVRLGSNEQFF. CDR3 in DNA: TGTGCCAGCAGCGTCCGACTAGGATCCAATGAGCAGTTCTTC.

This clonotype was counted many times. The rearrangement uses TRBV5-6 and TRBJ2-5; TRBD2 agrees at 7 bases. CDR1 is SGHDT, CDR2 YYEEEE, per germline. The J segment lost 5 bases and the V segment lost 4 bases, leaving 11 bases of the junction unmatched. The CDR3 length is 15 residues. The CDR3 is CASSPGGTRRETQYF. CDR3 coding DNA: TGTGCCAGCAGCCCGGGGGGTACTAGGAGGGAGACCCAGTACTTC.

The chain joins TRBV20-1 to TRBJ2-4, with D perhaps matching TRBD2 (5 bases). Trimming removed 3 bases from V and 0 bases from J, with 12 bases in between. From germline, CDR1 is DFQATT and CDR2 SNEGSKA (reference sequence). The CDR3 is made up of 15 amino acids. As DNA, the CDR3 is TGCAGTGCTAGTTCAGCGGAGATAGCCAAAAACATTCAGTACTTC. This sequence encodes CSASSAEIAKNIQYF.

The V and J genes are TRBV7-9 and TRBJ2-2; D may be TRBD1 (7 bases). The length of the CDR3 is 16 residues. Germline CDR1 is SEHNR and CDR2 is FQNEAQ (reference sequence). Trimming pared 5 bases from V and 2 bases from J, leaving 15 bases between. CDR3 nucleotide sequence: TGTGCCAGCAGCATCTTCAGGGGGGCCAACACCGGGGAGCTGTTTTTT. The encoded protein is CASSIFRGANTGELFF.

As concerns this clonotype: With a much larger clone just one base away, this may be a read error. The chain links TRBV20-1 to TRBJ2-3; no firm D call. The J call may be faulty, since TRBJ1-5 better matches the DNA end. Germline-derived CDR1 and CDR2 are DFQATT and SNEGSKA (reference sequence). The CDR3 is made up of 14 amino acids. CDR3 sequence (DNA): TGCAGTGAATTAGCGGGCGGCGGTACAGATACGCAGCATTTT. It is translated as CSELAGGGTDTQHF.

The sample holds a few counts of this clonotype. This chain links TRBV5-4 with TRBJ2-3; D is undetermined. V was cut by 1 base and J by 2 bases, with 11 bases left in between. Germline values: CDR1 SGHNT, CDR2 YYREEE (reference sequence). The CDR3 length is 15 residues. The CDR3 reads CASSLSWDTTDTQYF. The CDR3 coding sequence is TGTGCCAGCAGCTTGAGTTGGGATACCACAGATACGCAGTATTTT.